The clone carrying this T cell receptor beta chain was detected a few times. Its antigen is still unknown. This record comes from a study of T cell repertoires in cytomegalovirus infection. Study summary: In public TCR beta signatures, there were indications of both CMV infection and matching HLA type. Findings and caveats of the study: CMV carriers with the relevant HLA were identified by cumulative public TCR beta family frequency.

MiXCR, applied by TCRdb to the reads, yields one record per CDR3 protein. This sample has 490,000 or so distinct CDR3 sequences, with about 11% found just once. The CDR3 spans 13 residues. From germline, CDR1 is DFQATT and CDR2 SNEGSKA (reference sequence). Trimming took 6 bases from V and 5 from J, leaving 16 bases between them. The sample taken for sequencing was PBMCs. The rearrangement joins TRBV20-1 to TRBJ1-1, with D hard to call. The TCR was taken from a human donor in good health (CMV status not recorded). Some clones in this sample may be carry-over from other donors' samples. The CDR3 nucleotides read TGCAGTGCCCAAAGGGCAGGAGGGACTGAAGCTTTCTTT. Translating gives CSAQRAGGTEAFF.